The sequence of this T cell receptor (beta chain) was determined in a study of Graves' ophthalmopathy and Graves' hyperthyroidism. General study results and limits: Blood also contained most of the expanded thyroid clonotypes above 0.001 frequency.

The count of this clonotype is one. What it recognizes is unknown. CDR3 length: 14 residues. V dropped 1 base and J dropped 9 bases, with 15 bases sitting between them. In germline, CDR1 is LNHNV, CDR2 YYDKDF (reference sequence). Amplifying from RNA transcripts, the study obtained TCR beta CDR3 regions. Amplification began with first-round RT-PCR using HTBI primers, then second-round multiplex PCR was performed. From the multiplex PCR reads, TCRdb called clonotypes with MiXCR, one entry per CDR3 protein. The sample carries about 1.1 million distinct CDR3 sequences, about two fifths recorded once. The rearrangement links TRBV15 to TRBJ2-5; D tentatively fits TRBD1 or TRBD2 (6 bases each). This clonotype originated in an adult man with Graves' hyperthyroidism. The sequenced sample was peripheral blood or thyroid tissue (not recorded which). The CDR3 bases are TGTGCCACCAGCAGAGGTGGGGGGCTTGAGCCCCAGTACTTC. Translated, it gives CATSRGGGLEPQYF.